This passage covers 8 T cell receptor beta chains from one sample sequenced in a study of technical replicates of blood from a handful of donors. Some clones are missing from TCRdb's copy, which holds only in-frame ones; the method was immunoSEQ multiplex PCR. The data contain about 14,000 clones, roughly 80% of them singletons. The specimen sequenced was PBMCs. Source of these receptors: a human donor in good health.

The chain uses TRBV13 and TRBJ1-2, with D perhaps matching TRBD1 (5 bases). CDR1 is PRHDT, CDR2 FYEKMQ, per germline (reference sequence). Trimming removed 11 bases at V and 2 bases at J, with 15 bases between. The CDR3 loop spans 13 amino acids. The chain's CDR3 is CAPPQGTNYGYTF. The CDR3 DNA sequence: TGTGCCCCTCCCCAGGGCACGAACTATGGCTACACCTTC.

This clone was counted between two and nine times. The chain joins TRBV7-9 to TRBJ1-1, with D perhaps TRBD1 (6 bases). Trimming took off 1 base at V and 1 base at J, with 7 bases between the two ends. The CDR3 is 14 amino acids. Per germline, CDR1 SEHNR and CDR2 FQNEAQ (reference sequence). The CDR3 sequence: CASSLGGQNTEAFF. Written as DNA, the CDR3 is TGTGCCAGCAGCTTAGGGGGACAGAACACTGAAGCTTTCTTT.

This clone showed up just once. The V gene is TRBV5-1, the J gene TRBJ2-7; TRBD1 matches 7 bases. With V trimmed by 4 bases and J by 2 bases, 6 bases remained unmatched. The CDR3 totals 14 residues. CDR1 and CDR2 from the germline V gene are SGHRS and YFSETQ. The CDR3 DNA is TGCGCCAGCAGCCGAGGACAGGTCCCCTACGAGCAGTACTTC. This sequence encodes CASSRGQVPYEQYF.

This sequence joins TRBV7-4 and TRBJ2-7; 7 bases fit TRBD1. The junction had 13 bases not matched to a gene; V was cut back by 4 bases and J by 4 bases. This CDR3 contains 16 residues. Germline CDR1 is SGHVT and CDR2 is SQSDAQ. The CDR3, as DNA: TGTGCCAGCAGCTCTACAGGGACAGAGTCGATTTACGAGCAGTACTTC. It specifies CASSSTGTESIYEQYF.

The chain joins TRBV6-4 to TRBJ2-7, with 8 positions matching TRBD2. J lost 4 bases, V lost 4 bases, and 9 bases had no gene match. The germline CDR1 and CDR2 sequences are MRHNA and SNTAGT. The CDR3 contains 15 residues. CDR3 bases: TGTGCCAGCAGTGTAGAACTAGCGGAAGTGTACGAGCAGTACTTC. Translated, it gives CASSVELAEVYEQYF.

The rearrangement links TRBV19 to TRBJ2-5; 8 nucleotides match TRBD2. Trimming took 4 bases from V and 5 from J; bases not matched to a gene: 9. Germline assignment: CDR1 LNHDA and CDR2 SQIVND (reference sequence). There are 15 residues in the CDR3. The CDR3: CASSTGSGMGETQYF. The DNA for the CDR3 is TGTGCCAGTAGTACCGGTAGCGGGATGGGGGAGACCCAGTACTTC.

This clone has more than one count but fewer than ten. The chain is built from TRBV7-8 and TRBJ1-2, with D perhaps TRBD1 (6 bases). The V and J ends lost 5 bases and 8 bases respectively, with 21 bases between them. The CDR3 covers 15 residues. Germline CDR1 reads SGHVS; CDR2 reads FQNEAQ. The CDR3 DNA reads TGTGCCAGCAGCAGACAGGTAAAGAGGACGGGGGGCTACACCTTC. Translated, it gives CASSRQVKRTGGYTF.

V usage is TRBV6-1 and J usage is TRBJ2-3, with 8 bases lining up with TRBD2. The CDR3 length is 14 residues. Per the germline V gene, CDR1 is MNHNS and CDR2 is SASEGT. Germline trimming cut 6 bases from V and 0 bases from J; bases unmatched to any gene: 2. The CDR3 region is CASRLADSTDTQYF. The CDR3 DNA sequence: TGTGCCAGCAGACTAGCGGATAGCACAGATACGCAGTATTTT.